The 15 T cell receptor beta chains below all came from one sample that was sequenced in a study of blood T cell repertoires in COVID-19. Using immunoSEQ multiplex PCR, the repertoire was profiled, and TCRdb retains in-frame clones only, with some absent. The repertoire holds about half a million clones, with 75% to 90% as singletons. The source material was peripheral blood. The receptors were sampled from a man between 18 and 29 years old with COVID-19, enrolled during active disease.

The chain joins TRBV3-1 (or the pseudogene TRBV3-2) to TRBJ1-1; no definite D call. Trimming removed 0 bases at V and 6 bases at J, with 14 bases between. Looked up from germline, CDR1 is LGHDT and CDR2 is YNNKEL (reference sequence). The CDR3 runs 15 residues. The CDR3 DNA reads TGTGCCAGCAGCCAAGATCCCGGGGATGTTCCTGAAGCTTTCTTT. The encoded protein is CASSQDPGDVPEAFF.

The V call is TRBV7-7, the J call TRBJ1-3; 7 bases are a match to TRBD1. With V trimmed by 5 bases and J by 0 bases, 4 bases remained unmatched. The CDR3 contains 15 residues. Germline-derived CDR1 and CDR2 are SSHAT and FNYEAQ (reference sequence). The DNA of the CDR3 is TGTGCCAGCAGCAAAGACAGGGCCTCTGGAAACACCATATATTTT. Protein: CASSKDRASGNTIYF.

CDR3 in DNA: TGCGCCAGCAGCTTGCCGGGGAGGGGAGAGACCCAGTACTTC. It encodes CASSLPGRGETQYF. The V and J genes are TRBV5-1 and TRBJ2-5, with 7 positions matching TRBD2. The CDR3 totals 14 residues. Germline V lookup: CDR1 SGHRS, CDR2 YFSETQ. V lost 1 base and J lost 4; bases outside the gene matches: 4.

A note on this clone: The limits of the CDR3 on the DNA are not certain, so only TCRdb's listed CDR3 is given. The chain carries TRBV3-1 (or the pseudogene TRBV3-2) and TRBJ1-6. The CDR3 spans 14 residues, counting both ends. Germline CDR1 and CDR2: LGHDT and YNNKEL (reference sequence). CDR3 sequence: CASSTSRVNSPLHF.

This rearrangement joins TRBV2 to TRBJ1-5, with 9 bases identical to TRBD1. V lost 6 bases and J lost 3; bases outside the gene matches: 6. The CDR3 sequence is 15 residues long. The germline gives CDR1 SNHLY, CDR2 FYNNEI. In DNA, the CDR3 is TGTGCCAGCAGGGGGGACAGGGACCTCAATCAGCCCCAGCATTTT. Protein sequence: CASRGDRDLNQPQHF. Looking up the rest from reference TRBV2 and TRBJ1-5 gives the full variable domain: EPEVTQTPSHQVTQMGQEVILRCVPISNHLYFYWYRQILGQKVEFLVSFYNNEISEKSEIFDDQFSVERPDGSNFTLKIRSTKLEDSAMYFCASRGDRDLNQPQHFGDGTRLSIL.

This chain links TRBV13 with TRBJ2-7; TRBD2 is a possible D gene (5 bases). V lost 3 bases and J lost 0, with 9 bases in between. This CDR3 comprises 14 residues. Germline CDR1 and CDR2: PRHDT and FYEKMQ (reference sequence). CDR3 nucleotide sequence: TGTGCCAGCAGCTTGTCGGGGAGCTCCTACGAGCAGTACTTC. This gives the protein CASSLSGSSYEQYF.

The chain carries TRBV27 and TRBJ2-7; 10 bases agree with TRBD1. Unmatched junction bases numbered 12, after V lost 2 bases and J lost 2 bases. Germline values: CDR1 MNHEY, CDR2 SMNVEV (reference sequence). CDR3 size: 18 residues. Written as DNA, the CDR3 is TGTGCCAGCAGTTTAGTCTCTATAGGCGGGACAGGGGCCTACGAGCAGTACTTC. Translating gives CASSLVSIGGTGAYEQYF.

The chain joins TRBV30 to TRBJ2-1; 13 positions match TRBD2. The J segment lost 5 bases and the V segment lost 4 bases, leaving 14 bases of the junction unmatched. CDR3 length: 18 amino acids. The germline V gene encodes CDR1 GTSNPN and CDR2 SVGIG (reference sequence). The CDR3 protein is CAWTSGMGTSGINNEQFF. The DNA for the CDR3 is TGTGCCTGGACTAGCGGGATGGGGACTAGCGGGATCAACAATGAGCAGTTCTTC.

The CDR3 DNA is TGTGCCAGCTGCATTGTTGCGGGAGGGCCTCAAGAGACCCAGTACTTC. Amino acids: CASCIVAGGPQETQYF. The V and J genes are TRBV5-5 and TRBJ2-5, with 9 bases that match TRBD2. The CDR3 runs to 16 residues. Germline loops: CDR1 SGHKS, CDR2 YYEKEE (reference sequence). V gave up 7 bases and J gave up 2 bases; unmatched junction bases: 12.

This sequence joins TRBV12-3 or TRBV12-4 and TRBJ1-5; TRBD1 agrees at 9 bases. This CDR3 has 13 residues. The V segment lost 6 bases and the J segment 9 bases; nucleotides outside the gene matches: 6. The CDR3 loop reads CASSPGTGRPQHF. The CDR3 DNA sequence: TGTGCCAGCAGCCCCGGGACAGGGAGGCCCCAGCATTTT.

This rearrangement joins TRBV12-5 to TRBJ2-1; 11 nucleotides align to TRBD2. The germline V gene encodes CDR1 LGHNT and CDR2 FRNRAP. J was trimmed by 5 bases and V by 0 bases; bases with no gene match: 6. CDR3 length equals 17 residues. The chain's CDR3 is CASGLVLGTSGHNEQFF. DNA of the CDR3: TGTGCTAGTGGTTTGGTACTGGGGACTAGCGGACACAATGAGCAGTTCTTC.

The chain combines TRBV10-3 with TRBJ1-1, with a tentative D call TRBD1 (5 bases). This CDR3 has 13 residues. In germline, CDR1 is ENHRY, CDR2 SYGVKD. V was clipped by 6 bases and J by 5 bases, with 13 bases between them. The CDR3 here is CAIRMQEGTEAFF. The CDR3 DNA is TGTGCCATCAGGATGCAGGAGGGGACTGAAGCTTTCTTT.

The chain couples TRBV24-1 to TRBJ1-2; D call uncertain. The CDR3 is 14 residues long. Germline values: CDR1 KGHDR, CDR2 SFDVKD. Trimming cost V 2 bases and J 2 bases, with 8 bases left between them. The CDR3: CATSDYGQNYGYTF. CDR3 nucleotides: TGTGCCACCAGTGATTATGGGCAGAACTATGGCTACACCTTC.

This sequence joins TRBV2 and TRBJ1-6; 8 bases align to TRBD1. The CDR3 length is 14 residues. J gave up 8 bases and V 6 bases, and 6 bases lay outside the gene matches. CDR1 SNHLY and CDR2 FYNNEI come from the germline V gene. DNA for the CDR3: TGTGCCAGCAGGGTGACAGGGGAGGATTCACCCCTCCACTTT. Translated, it gives CASRVTGEDSPLHF.

For the CDR3, the DNA is TGTGCCAGCAGCTTCTCTCCAGCGGGGAACACAGATACGCAGTATTTT. This gives the protein CASSFSPAGNTDTQYF. V usage is TRBV7-8 and J usage is TRBJ2-3; 7 nucleotides agree with TRBD2. The CDR3 sequence is 16 residues long. V shed 3 bases, J shed 2 bases, and the junction held 8 bases outside the gene matches. Germline V gene sequence: CDR1 SGHVS, CDR2 FQNEAQ.